One and the same sample provided the 23 T cell receptor beta chains below, sequenced in a study of T cells in Graves' hyperthyroidism and ophthalmopathy. Amplified regions were TCR beta CDR3 sequences from RNA transcripts. First-round RT-PCR with HTBI primers amplified the TCR CDR3 region. TCRdb reanalysed the multiplex PCR reads using MiXCR and keeps one entry per CDR3 protein. The sample carries around 580,000 distinct CDR3 sequences, about a sixth recorded once. Sequencing used blood. The receptors derive from a woman between 18 and 30 years old with Graves' hyperthyroidism.

This clonotype was detected ten times or more. The J gene is TRBJ2-7, the V gene TRBV7-2, with a weak D call TRBD1 (6 bases). Germline V gene data show CDR1 as SGHTA and CDR2 as FQGNSA. Deletions cut 5 bases from V and 0 bases from J, with 17 bases between. The CDR3 totals 16 residues. DNA for the CDR3: TGTGCCAGCAGCAACCTACAGGGTGGGACCTCCTACGAGCAGTACTTC. Protein sequence: CASSNLQGGTSYEQYF.

The V call is TRBV4-1, the J call TRBJ2-7; 11 nucleotides match TRBD2. The CDR3 sequence is 20 residues long. Unmatched junction bases numbered 13, after V lost 0 bases and J lost 0 bases. Germline loops: CDR1 MGHRA, CDR2 YSYEKL. CDR3: CASSQERRLAGGQSSYEQYF. The CDR3 nucleotides are TGCGCCAGCAGCCAAGAACGTAGGCTAGCGGGGGGTCAAAGCTCCTACGAGCAGTACTTC.

The rearrangement links TRBV7-8 to TRBJ1-5; a weak D match, TRBD1 (6 bases). Looked up from germline, CDR1 is SGHVS and CDR2 is FQNEAQ. This CDR3 region has 12 residues. V lost 6 bases to trimming and J lost 5 bases, with 8 bases between them. CDR3 in amino acids: CASSTGYQPQHF. CDR3 DNA: TGTGCCAGCAGTACAGGGTATCAGCCCCAGCATTTT.

The table lists this clonotype with many counts. The V and J genes are TRBV28 and TRBJ2-3; 10 bases agree with TRBD2. V lost 4 bases and J lost 3; bases outside the gene matches: 16. The CDR3 sequence is 19 residues long. Germline assignment: CDR1 MDHEN and CDR2 SYDVKM. The CDR3 bases are TGTGCCAGCAGTTGGCCCCAAGGGAGCGGGAGGGCCGTGACAGATACGCAGTATTTT. This sequence encodes CASSWPQGSGRAVTDTQYF.

This clonotype showed up just a few times. V and J are TRBV20-1 and TRBJ2-7; 7 nucleotides match TRBD1. The CDR3 loop spans 14 amino acids. The germline V gene has CDR1 DFQATT and CDR2 SNEGSKA (reference sequence). V shed 1 base, J shed 3 bases, and the junction held 6 bases outside the gene matches. CDR3 coding DNA: TGCAGTGCTAGAGGGGGGACAGCGCGCTACGAGCAGTACTTC. Translated: CSARGGTARYEQYF.

This clonotype was recorded many times. The rearrangement uses TRBV11-2 and TRBJ1-2; 8 bases align to TRBD1. Germline CDR1 is SGHAT and CDR2 is FQNNGV. The CDR3 is made up of 15 amino acids. With V trimmed by 5 bases and J by 7 bases, 12 bases remained unmatched. The CDR3 here is CASSGRGQGISGYTF. The CDR3 nucleotides read TGTGCCAGCAGCGGCCGTGGACAGGGTATTTCTGGCTACACCTTC.

The V and J genes are TRBV27 and TRBJ2-7; D gene ambiguous. The V gene's germline CDR1 is MNHEY and CDR2 SMNVEV (reference sequence). V dropped 2 bases and J dropped 7 bases, with 12 bases sitting between them. CDR3 length equals 13 residues. The CDR3 is CASSLTGPVEQYF. CDR3 nucleotides: TGTGCCAGCAGTTTAACTGGGCCAGTGGAGCAGTACTTC.

The chain uses TRBV5-1 and TRBJ2-7, with 10 bases lining up with TRBD1. Germline V lookup: CDR1 SGHRS, CDR2 YFSETQ. The CDR3 has 14 amino acids. Trimming removed 4 bases from V and 5 bases from J; junction bases left unmatched: 6. The CDR3 nucleotides are TGCGCCAGCAGCACAGAGGGGACAGGGGACGAGCAGTACTTC. Translation gives CASSTEGTGDEQYF.

The rearrangement links TRBV20-1 to TRBJ2-7; 7 bases are a match to TRBD1. The germline gives CDR1 DFQATT, CDR2 SNEGSKA (reference sequence). The CDR3 length is 12 residues. Trimming cost V 6 bases and J 3 bases; bases outside gene matches: 5. The chain's CDR3 is CSAPDRNYEQYF. The CDR3 nucleotides read TGCAGTGCCCCGGACAGGAACTACGAGCAGTACTTC.

This clonotype appeared many times. DNA of the CDR3: TGTGCTAGTGGTTCCGGGACTAGCGGCACCGGGGAGCTGTTTTTT. It encodes CASGSGTSGTGELFF. The chain employs TRBV12-5 and TRBJ2-2, with 11 nucleotides matching TRBD2. The CDR3 has 15 amino acids. Germline trimming cut 4 bases from V and 4 bases from J; bases unmatched to any gene: 2. Germline V CDR1 and CDR2: LGHNT, FRNRAP.

This clonotype was detected ten times or more. J is TRBJ2-3 and V is TRBV20-1, with D maybe TRBD1 (6 bases). This CDR3 has 17 amino acids. V lost 3 bases, J lost 2 bases, and 21 bases lay in between. Germline assignment: CDR1 DFQATT and CDR2 SNEGSKA (reference sequence). The CDR3 here is CSASDTMTGPYTDTQYF. DNA of the CDR3: TGCAGTGCTAGTGACACTATGACAGGTCCATACACAGATACGCAGTATTTT.

The gene calls are TRBV6-1 and TRBJ1-1, with a tentative D call TRBD1 (5 bases). The germline V gene has CDR1 MNHNS and CDR2 SASEGT. Trimming shortened V by 5 bases and J by 3 bases, and 19 bases separated the two germline ends. The CDR3 length is 16 residues. The CDR3 DNA reads as TGTGCCAGCAGTCCCCTCGGGACGACAGAAGACACTGAAGCTTTCTTT. The encoded protein is CASSPLGTTEDTEAFF.

This clonotype was recorded at least ten times. The chain couples TRBV20-1 to TRBJ2-1, with a possible D match to TRBD2 (6 bases). This CDR3 is 15 amino acids long. V lost 0 bases and J lost 2, with 11 bases in between. Germline CDR1 is DFQATT and CDR2 is SNEGSKA (reference sequence). CDR3 in DNA: TGCAGTGCTAGAGATATAGCGGTGGCCTACAATGAGCAGTTCTTC. Translation gives CSARDIAVAYNEQFF.

A few counts support this clonotype. This chain connects TRBV2 to TRBJ2-6; no definite D call. This CDR3 has 16 amino acids. Germline loops: CDR1 SNHLY, CDR2 FYNNEI. Trimming removed 10 bases at V and 0 bases at J, with 16 bases between. This CDR3 is CATLAGPGSGANVLTF. The CDR3, as DNA: TGTGCCACCTTAGCAGGTCCCGGCTCTGGGGCCAACGTCCTGACTTTC.

This clonotype was observed many times. This chain connects TRBV12-3 or TRBV12-4 to TRBJ2-7; 11 bases map to TRBD2. The trim removed 6 bases at V and 4 bases at J, leaving 11 bases unmatched. This CDR3 is built from 16 residues. DNA for the CDR3: TGTGCCAGCAGGGGTACTAGCGGGGGACAAATATACGAGCAGTACTTC. Its protein is CASRGTSGGQIYEQYF.

Ten or more counts support this clonotype. This rearrangement joins TRBV5-1 to TRBJ1-1; D is unresolved. This CDR3 is 13 amino acids long. The germline CDR1 and CDR2 sequences are SGHRS and YFSETQ. Trimming cost V 1 base and J 8 bases, with 12 bases left between them. CDR3 sequence reads: CASSLTYLAEAFF. The DNA for the CDR3 is TGCGCCAGCAGCTTGACATATTTAGCCGAAGCTTTCTTT. The full variable domain, with the rest looked up from reference TRBV5-1 and TRBJ1-1, is KAGVTQTPRYLIKTRGQQVTLSCSPISGHRSVSWYQQTPGQGLQFLFEYFSETQRNKGNFPGRFSGRQFSNSRSEMNVSTLELGDSALYLCASSLTYLAEAFFGQGTRLTVV.

Comments on this clonotype: It may be a read error: a sequence one base away is much more abundant. V is TRBV10-3 and J is TRBJ2-5, with D possibly being TRBD2 (7 bases). The CDR3 covers 15 residues. The V end was cut by 6 bases, the J end by 2 bases, with 16 bases between. The V gene's germline CDR1 is ENHRY and CDR2 SYGVKD. CDR3 in amino acids: CAIRGASGTQETQYF. The CDR3 nucleotides read TGTGCCATCAGGGGGGCTAGCGGAACTCAAGAGACCCAGTACTTC.

The chain combines TRBV12-3 or TRBV12-4 with TRBJ1-2, with D tentatively TRBD1 (5 bases). This CDR3 region has 16 residues. The ends were cut back, 2 bases at V and 8 bases at J, with 21 bases in the middle. CDR3 sequence: CASSLRVAGIIWGYTF. As DNA, the CDR3 is TGTGCCAGCAGTTTAAGGGTGGCAGGGATCATTTGGGGCTACACCTTC.

V is TRBV11-2 and J is TRBJ2-7, with TRBD1 identical over 8 bases. CDR3 size: 15 residues. V was clipped by 1 base and J by 2 bases; unmatched bases: 4. Germline V CDR1 and CDR2: SGHAT, FQNNGV. The CDR3 sequence is CASSLGTGIAYEQYF. CDR3 bases: TGTGCCAGCAGCTTAGGGACAGGGATTGCCTACGAGCAGTACTTC. The whole variable domain, remainder taken from reference TRBV11-2 and TRBJ2-7, is EAGVAQSPRYKIIEKRQSVAFWCNPISGHATLYWYQQILGQGPKLLIQFQNNGVVDDSQLPKDRFSAERLKGVDSTLKIQPAKLEDSAVYLCASSLGTGIAYEQYFGPGTRLTVT.

V gene TRBV4-3 combines with J gene TRBJ1-1; TRBD1 agrees at 9 bases. The V gene end was trimmed by 3 bases and the J gene end by 11 bases; junction bases not matched to a gene: 1. CDR1 and CDR2 from the germline V gene are LGHNA and YSLEER. This CDR3 has 11 amino acids. The CDR3 DNA reads TGCGCCAGCAGCCAGGGGACAGGGGCTTTCTTT. Its protein is CASSQGTGAFF.

Ten or more counts support this clonotype. V gene TRBV7-2 combines with J gene TRBJ2-4; 10 bases agree with TRBD2. This CDR3 region has 17 residues. From germline, CDR1 is SGHTA and CDR2 FQGNSA. V shed 1 base and J 4 bases; nucleotides not matched to a gene: 7. The CDR3 nucleotides are TGTGCCAGCAGCTTAGTTCCTAGCGGGGGTCCAAAAAACATTCAGTACTTC. It translates to CASSLVPSGGPKNIQYF. The whole variable domain, filled in from reference TRBV7-2 and TRBJ2-4, reads GAGVSQSPSNKVTEKGKDVELRCDPISGHTALYWYRQSLGQGLEFLIYFQGNSAPDKSGLPSDRFSAERTGGSVSTLTIQRTQQEDSAVYLCASSLVPSGGPKNIQYFGAGTRLSVL.

This clonotype has more than one count but fewer than ten. The chain uses TRBV7-9 and TRBJ2-2, with TRBD2 identical over 7 bases. The CDR3 has 17 amino acids. The germline CDR1 and CDR2 sequences are SEHNR and FQNEAQ (reference sequence). V was pared by 0 bases and J by 7 bases, with 11 bases of the junction left unmatched. Written as DNA, the CDR3 is TGTGCCAGCAGCTTAGCGTCCGGCGGGGGAGATGGCGGGGAGCTGTTTTTT. Protein: CASSLASGGGDGGELFF.

V gene TRBV29-1 combines with J gene TRBJ1-1, with 10 nucleotides matching TRBD1. CDR3 size: 15 residues. CDR1 and CDR2 from the germline V gene are SQVTM and ANQGSEA. J was trimmed by 0 bases and V by 6 bases; bases with no gene match: 7. Here the CDR3 reads CSVTGTGVMNTEAFF. The CDR3 DNA is TGCAGCGTAACCGGGACAGGGGTCATGAACACTGAAGCTTTCTTT.